The 15 T cell receptor beta chains below all came from one sample that was sequenced in a study of blood T cell repertoires in COVID-19. Sequencing used immunoSEQ multiplex PCR; TCRdb keeps in-frame clones, though not all of them. The sample holds about 200,000 clones, approximately 86% seen once. Sequencing was carried out using peripheral blood. The receptor set was obtained from a man in his sixties with acute or convalescent COVID-19.

This chain connects TRBV30 to TRBJ2-7, with D perhaps TRBD1 (6 bases). This CDR3 is built from 12 residues. Germline CDR1 reads GTSNPN; CDR2 reads SVGIG (reference sequence). Trimming removed 3 bases at V and 4 bases at J, with 10 bases between. The CDR3 protein is CAWRLTGYEQYF. CDR3 DNA: TGTGCCTGGAGGTTGACAGGTTACGAGCAGTACTTC. The whole variable domain, remainder taken from reference TRBV30 and TRBJ2-7, is SQTIHQWPATLVQPVGSPLSLECTVEGTSNPNLYWYRQAAGRGLQLLFYSVGIGQISSEVPQNLSASRPQDRQFILSSKKLLLSDSGFYLCAWRLTGYEQYFGPGTRLTVT.

V usage is TRBV6-4 and J usage is TRBJ1-5; perhaps TRBD1 as D (6 bases). V was trimmed by 5 bases and J by 7 bases, leaving 18 bases between them. This CDR3 is 15 amino acids long. From germline, CDR1 is MRHNA and CDR2 SNTAGT. This chain's CDR3 is CASSQQGGEGQPQHF. For the CDR3, the DNA is TGTGCCAGCAGTCAACAGGGTGGGGAGGGGCAGCCCCAGCATTTT.

J is TRBJ2-7 and V is TRBV28; 12 nucleotides agree with TRBD2. V was clipped by 4 bases and J by 4 bases; unmatched bases: 8. The CDR3 length is 16 residues. The germline gives CDR1 MDHEN, CDR2 SYDVKM. The CDR3 is CASSSTSGGLIYEQYF. The CDR3 nucleotides read TGTGCCAGCAGTTCCACTAGCGGGGGGTTAATTTACGAGCAGTACTTC.

This chain uses TRBV11-2 with TRBJ2-1, with TRBD2 matching 9 bases. Germline loops: CDR1 SGHAT, CDR2 FQNNGV. The CDR3 extends over 14 amino acids. The J segment lost 12 bases and the V segment lost 5 bases, leaving 11 bases of the junction unmatched. The DNA for the CDR3 is TGTGCCAGCAGCCCCTTTGGCGGGGGGGCCGGGCAGTTCTTC. It yields the protein CASSPFGGGAGQFF.

The chain links TRBV7-9 to TRBJ1-2; 7 bases align to TRBD1. The germline V gene encodes CDR1 SEHNR and CDR2 FQNEAQ (reference sequence). The length of the CDR3 is 11 residues. After removal of 5 bases from V and 14 bases from J, the junction contained 8 bases not matched to a gene. In nucleotides, the CDR3 is TGTGCCAGCAGCCTCGGACAGGTACCAACCTTC. Amino acid sequence: CASSLGQVPTF.

This chain joins TRBV7-6 and TRBJ2-7; 8 nucleotides match TRBD2. The germline V gene encodes CDR1 SGHVS and CDR2 FNYEAQ. This CDR3 has 15 amino acids. Germline trimming cut 5 bases from V and 5 bases from J; bases unmatched to any gene: 11. The CDR3 DNA reads TGTGCCAGCAGCCCCGGGGGCGGGGGGCCCCACGAGCAGTACTTC. This translates into CASSPGGGGPHEQYF.

The chain links TRBV6-5 to TRBJ2-5, with D maybe TRBD2 (5 bases). The CDR3 runs 12 residues. Per the germline V gene, CDR1 is MNHEY and CDR2 is SVGAGI. V was trimmed by 10 bases and J by 7 bases, leaving 16 bases between them. The CDR3 DNA reads TGTGCCATCGGCCGGGATTTTGGGACCCAGTACTTC. It is translated as CAIGRDFGTQYF.

This clone appeared a single time. V usage is TRBV9 and J usage is TRBJ2-2; the match to TRBD1 covers 8 bases. CDR1 SGDLS and CDR2 YYNGEE come from the germline V gene. V shed 0 bases, J shed 1 base, and the junction held 8 bases outside the gene matches. This CDR3 is 18 amino acids long. CDR3 loop: CASSVATSGGRNTGELFF. As DNA, the CDR3 is TGTGCCAGCAGCGTAGCGACGTCAGGGGGCCGGAACACCGGGGAGCTGTTTTTT.

The chain employs TRBV28 and TRBJ1-2, with 7 bases that match TRBD1. The CDR3 runs to 14 residues. CDR1 and CDR2 (germline): MDHEN, SYDVKM. Trimming at V came to 2 bases and at J to 0 bases, leaving 0 bases not matched to a gene. The CDR3, as DNA: TGTGCCAGCAGTTTACAGGGGGCTAACTATGGCTACACCTTC. The encoded protein is CASSLQGANYGYTF.

The chain uses TRBV3-1 (or the pseudogene TRBV3-2) and TRBJ2-7, with TRBD1 matching 9 bases. CDR3 length equals 15 residues. Losses at the gene ends were 4 bases for V and 3 bases for J; bases not matched to a gene: 7. Germline CDR1 and CDR2: LGHDT and YNNKEL (reference sequence). CDR3 nucleotide sequence: TGTGCCAGCAGCCGAACGGGACAGGGAGGCTACGAGCAGTACTTC. This gives the protein CASSRTGQGGYEQYF.

The CDR3 spells CASSGLAGGPTDTQYF. DNA for the CDR3: TGTGCCAGCAGCGGACTAGCGGGGGGCCCCACAGATACGCAGTATTTT. The V gene is TRBV9, the J gene TRBJ2-3; 13 bases agree with TRBD2. This CDR3 has 16 residues. The V and J ends lost 3 bases and 2 bases, in that order; junction bases with no gene match: 3. Germline CDR1 and CDR2: SGDLS and YYNGEE.

The chain joins TRBV18 to TRBJ2-5, with TRBD1 identical over 7 bases. Germline trimming cut 3 bases from V and 5 bases from J; bases unmatched to any gene: 9. This CDR3 is built from 15 residues. The germline V gene has CDR1 KGHSH and CDR2 LQKENI. The CDR3 loop reads CASSPRGQNSETQYF. The DNA for the CDR3 is TGTGCCAGCTCACCTCGGGGACAGAACTCTGAGACCCAGTACTTC. Drawing the rest from reference TRBV18 and TRBJ2-5, the complete variable domain is NAGVMQNPRHLVRRRGQEARLRCSPMKGHSHVYWYRQLPEEGLKFMVYLQKENIIDESGMPKERFSAEFPKEGPSILRIQQVVRGDSAAYFCASSPRGQNSETQYFGPGTRLLVL.

V usage is TRBV7-9 and J usage is TRBJ2-1; 10 nucleotides match TRBD1. Germline values: CDR1 SEHNR, CDR2 FQNEAQ (reference sequence). There are 15 residues in the CDR3. V lost 0 bases to trimming and J lost 8 bases; unmatched junction nucleotides: 4. CDR3 region: CASSLATGGGDEQFF. CDR3 DNA: TGTGCCAGCAGCTTAGCGACAGGGGGCGGGGATGAGCAGTTCTTC.

CDR3 bases: TGTGCCAGCAGCTTAAGTAGCGGGGGGTCCGATGAGCAGTTCTTC. Its protein is CASSLSSGGSDEQFF. V is TRBV7-3 and J is TRBJ2-1; TRBD2 matches at 10 bases. V shed 1 base, J shed 8 bases, and the junction held 5 bases outside the gene matches. The CDR3 consists of 15 residues. Germline values: CDR1 SGHTA, CDR2 FQGTGA.

The gene calls are TRBV9 and TRBJ2-5; 8 bases fit TRBD2. Germline V gene sequence: CDR1 SGDLS, CDR2 YYNGEE. This CDR3 region has 18 residues. J was trimmed by 5 bases and V by 5 bases; bases with no gene match: 20. The CDR3 nucleotides are TGTGCCAGCAGTCCCTCCAGGGGACTAGTCGGCGGTCGGGAGACCCAGTACTTC. This sequence encodes CASSPSRGLVGGRETQYF. The full variable domain, with the rest looked up from reference TRBV9 and TRBJ2-5, is DSGVTQTPKHLITATGQRVTLRCSPRSGDLSVYWYQQSLDQGLQFLIQYYNGEERAKGNILERFSAQQFPDLHSELNLSSLELGDSALYFCASSPSRGLVGGRETQYFGPGTRLLVL.